This T cell receptor beta chain was recovered during a study of cytomegalovirus exposure and HLA in healthy donors. Whole-study context: Early released data comprised around 80 million unique TCRs from HLA-typed donors.

The V and J ends lost 3 bases and 0 bases respectively, with 5 bases between them. Germline CDR1 and CDR2: SGDLS and YYNGEE. This CDR3 has 13 amino acids. PCR amplification relied on 60 Vbeta primers (plus 13 Jbeta primers). Sequencing was performed with immunoSEQ multiplex PCR; in TCRdb, only in-frame clones are kept and a portion is missing. The table includes approximately 70,000 clones, approximately 70% detected once. This clone was found once. Antigen unknown. Study-wide points: The records held CMV serostatus as the only immune exposure information.

The TCR comes from a woman aged 45 to 65 in good health and CMV-seropositive. The sequencing input was PBMCs. The chain employs TRBV9 and TRBJ2-3; unclear D gene. The CDR3 DNA sequence: TGTGCCAGCAGCGAGCTTAGCACAGATACGCAGTATTTT. This translates into CASSELSTDTQYF.